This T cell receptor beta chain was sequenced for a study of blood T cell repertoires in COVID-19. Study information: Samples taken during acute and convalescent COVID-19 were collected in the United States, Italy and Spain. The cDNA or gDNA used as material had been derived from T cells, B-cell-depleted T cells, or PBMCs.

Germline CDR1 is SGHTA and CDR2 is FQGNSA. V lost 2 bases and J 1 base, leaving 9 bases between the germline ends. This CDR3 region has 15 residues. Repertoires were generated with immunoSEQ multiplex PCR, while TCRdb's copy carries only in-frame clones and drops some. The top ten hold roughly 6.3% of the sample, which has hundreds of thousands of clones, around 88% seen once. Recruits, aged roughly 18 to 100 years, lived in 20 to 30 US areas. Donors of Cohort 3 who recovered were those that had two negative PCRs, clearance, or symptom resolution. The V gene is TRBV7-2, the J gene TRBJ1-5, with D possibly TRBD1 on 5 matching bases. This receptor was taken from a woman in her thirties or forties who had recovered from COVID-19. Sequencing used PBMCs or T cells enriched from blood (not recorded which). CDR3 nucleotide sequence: TGTGCCAGCAGCTTAAAGCCAGGGAGCAATCAGCCCCAGCATTTT. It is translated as CASSLKPGSNQPQHF.